The 20 T cell receptor beta chains given below trace back to one sample, sequenced in a study of T cells in localized non-small cell lung cancer. The method was immunoSEQ multiplex PCR; TCRdb's version includes in-frame clones alone and lacks a portion of them. The sample has tens of thousands of clones; roughly 90% are singletons. The starting material was peripheral blood, obtained before any cancer treatment. The receptor set was obtained from a woman aged 35 to 75 with stage I lung adenocarcinoma.

This clone has only one observation. Its ends do not fully match the called genes, so a read error is possible. Written as DNA, the CDR3 is TGTGCCAGTAGGAGGACAGGGGGACAAAGAGGCACGGATACGCAGTATTTT. This gives the protein CASRRTGGQRGTDTQYF. The chain links TRBV19 to TRBJ2-3; 10 bases fit TRBD1. The CDR3 spans 17 residues. Germline V gene sequence: CDR1 LNHDA, CDR2 SQIVND (reference sequence).

The J gene is TRBJ1-1, the V gene TRBV6-4, with D unclear. V was cut by 0 bases and J by 5 bases, with 7 bases left in between. Germline V CDR1 and CDR2: MRHNA, SNTAGT. CDR3 size: 13 residues. The DNA of the CDR3 is TGTGCCAGCAGTGACTCGATGACAACTGAAGCTTTCTTT. This gives the protein CASSDSMTTEAFF.

The CDR3: CASSQNAYEQYF. CDR3 nucleotides: TGTGCCAGCAGCCAAAACGCCTACGAGCAGTACTTC. This chain connects TRBV5-4 to TRBJ2-7, with no clear D. Germline V CDR1 and CDR2: SGHNT, YYREEE (reference sequence). The V end was cut by 4 bases, the J end by 2 bases, with 7 bases between. The CDR3 spans 12 residues.

This chain links TRBV6-5 with TRBJ2-4; D ambiguous. The germline gives CDR1 MNHEY, CDR2 SVGAGI. The CDR3 is made up of 14 amino acids. The V end lost 0 bases, the J end lost 6 bases, and 9 bases lay between the germline ends. This chain's CDR3 is CASSYSLTRNIQYF. The CDR3 coding sequence is TGTGCCAGCAGTTACTCGTTGACCAGAAACATTCAGTACTTC.

This sequence joins TRBV14 and TRBJ2-3; the D is unclear. Trimming left V 0 bases short and J 2 bases short, with 12 bases between. CDR3 size: 16 residues. Germline-derived CDR1 and CDR2 are SGHDN and FVKESK. The chain's CDR3 is CASSQDSVGSTDTQYF. The DNA for the CDR3 is TGTGCCAGCAGCCAAGATTCCGTCGGGTCCACAGATACGCAGTATTTT.

The chain links TRBV19 to TRBJ1-1; TRBD1 might be the D (6 bases). This CDR3 has 15 residues. Germline assignment: CDR1 LNHDA and CDR2 SQIVND (reference sequence). V lost 5 bases and J 0 bases, leaving 13 bases between the germline ends. CDR3 bases: TGTGCCAGTAGTGGAAGGACAGTGATGAACACTGAAGCTTTCTTT. It yields the protein CASSGRTVMNTEAFF.

This clone appeared a few times. This sequence joins TRBV7-9 and TRBJ1-2; D unclear. The germline CDR1 and CDR2 sequences are SEHNR and FQNEAQ (reference sequence). The ends were cut back, 0 bases at V and 0 bases at J, with 8 bases in the middle. CDR3 length: 15 amino acids. CDR3 sequence reads: CASSLAGHANYGYTF. CDR3 in DNA: TGTGCCAGCAGCTTAGCAGGGCATGCTAACTATGGCTACACCTTC.

The chain's CDR3 is CASSLVGQGEKLFF. The CDR3 DNA reads TGTGCCAGCAGCTTGGTAGGACAGGGCGAAAAACTGTTTTTT. This sequence joins TRBV7-9 and TRBJ1-4; 8 bases line up with TRBD1. The CDR3 spans 14 residues. From germline, CDR1 is SEHNR and CDR2 FQNEAQ (reference sequence). V lost 3 bases and J lost 8; bases outside the gene matches: 5. Complete variable domain (other parts from reference TRBV7-9 and TRBJ1-4): DTGVSQNPRHKITKRGQNVTFRCDPISEHNRLYWYRQTLGQGPEFLTYFQNEAQLEKSRLLSDRFSAERPKGSFSTLEIQRTEQGDSAMYLCASSLVGQGEKLFFGSGTQLSVL.

V gene TRBV9 combines with J gene TRBJ2-5; D tentatively reads TRBD1 or TRBD2 (6 bases each). Germline lookup yields CDR1 SGDLS and CDR2 YYNGEE. This CDR3 has 17 residues. V lost 4 bases and J 2 bases, leaving 21 bases between the germline ends. The CDR3 DNA reads TGTGCCAGCAGCCTGTTCGGGGGCGCCCGGAAACAAGAGACCCAGTACTTC. Its protein is CASSLFGGARKQETQYF.

The V call is TRBV5-1, the J call TRBJ1-2; D unclear. This CDR3 spans 14 amino acids. Germline assignment: CDR1 SGHRS and CDR2 YFSETQ. Trimming cost V 4 bases and J 0 bases, with 10 bases left between them. CDR3 residues: CASSTDLPNYGYTF. The DNA of the CDR3 is TGCGCCAGCAGCACGGACCTGCCTAACTATGGCTACACCTTC.

The V gene is TRBV7-9, the J gene TRBJ1-1, with TRBD1 as a possible D gene (5 bases). Trimming removed 1 base at V and 9 bases at J, with 6 bases between. This CDR3 is 11 amino acids long. Germline CDR1 SEHNR, CDR2 FQNEAQ (reference sequence). The CDR3 protein is CASSLGGKAFF. CDR3 DNA sequence: TGTGCCAGCAGCTTAGGGGGGAAAGCTTTCTTT.

This chain connects TRBV5-6 to TRBJ2-1; tentative D call: TRBD1 (6 bases). Trimming shortened V by 1 base and J by 2 bases, and 10 bases separated the two germline ends. This CDR3 is 15 amino acids long. Germline loops: CDR1 SGHDT, CDR2 YYEEEE. CDR3 residues: CASSLWDTTYNEQFF. CDR3 bases: TGTGCCAGCAGCTTGTGGGACACCACCTACAATGAGCAGTTCTTC.

The CDR3 is CASSFNRVGYTEAFF. CDR3 nucleotide sequence: TGTGCCAGCAGTTTCAACAGGGTGGGGTACACTGAAGCTTTCTTT. The chain links TRBV28 to TRBJ1-1; D may be TRBD1 (6 bases). Trimming cost V 3 bases and J 3 bases, with 14 bases left between them. Germline V gene data show CDR1 as MDHEN and CDR2 as SYDVKM. CDR3 length equals 15 residues.

V usage is TRBV21-1 and J usage is TRBJ1-5; the table's D call, TRBD1, was not checked against the DNA. TRBV21-1 is noted as a pseudogene. The CDR3 covers 17 residues. The CDR3 DNA reads TGTGCCAGCAGCTCAAGAGTGGGACAGGGGAAGAATCAGCCCCAGCATTTT. This encodes CASSSRVGQGKNQPQHF.

J is TRBJ1-2 and V is TRBV2, with D uncertain. This CDR3 has 13 residues. Trimming left V 2 bases short and J 10 bases short, with 14 bases between. Germline CDR1 is SNHLY and CDR2 is FYNNEI. In nucleotides, the CDR3 is TGTGCCAGCAGTGAAAGCGAGCAGCGTGTCTACACCTTC. It encodes CASSESEQRVYTF. Looking up the rest from reference TRBV2 and TRBJ1-2 gives the full variable domain: EPEVTQTPSHQVTQMGQEVILRCVPISNHLYFYWYRQILGQKVEFLVSFYNNEISEKSEIFDDQFSVERPDGSNFTLKIRSTKLEDSAMYFCASSESEQRVYTFGSGTRLTVV.

This sequence joins TRBV7-3 and TRBJ2-3; 13 bases fit TRBD2. The CDR3 sequence is 15 residues long. The germline CDR1 and CDR2 sequences are SGHTA and FQGTGA. Trimming cost V 5 bases and J 6 bases; bases outside gene matches: 5. The CDR3 DNA reads TGTGCCAGCAGCCCGACTAGCGGGGGGAGGGATACGCAGTATTTT. Translated, it gives CASSPTSGGRDTQYF. The full variable domain, with the rest looked up from reference TRBV7-3 and TRBJ2-3, is GAGVSQTPSNKVTEKGKYVELRCDPISGHTALYWYRQSLGQGPEFLIYFQGTGAADDSGLPNDRFFAVRPEGSVSTLKIQRTERGDSAVYLCASSPTSGGRDTQYFGPGTRLTVL.

The chain recombines TRBV4-1 with TRBJ2-2; tentatively, D is TRBD1 (6 bases). From germline, CDR1 is MGHRA and CDR2 YSYEKL. This CDR3 has 16 residues. V was pared by 0 bases and J by 8 bases, with 16 bases between. The CDR3 DNA sequence: TGCGCCAGCAGCCAAGATCCAGGGGCTTATTATGGGGAGCTGTTTTTT. Residues: CASSQDPGAYYGELFF.

The V and J genes are TRBV27 and TRBJ2-3, with 9 bases lining up with TRBD2. The CDR3 length is 16 residues. V lost 3 bases and J lost 2; bases outside the gene matches: 6. Germline CDR1 is MNHEY and CDR2 is SMNVEV (reference sequence). CDR3 sequence reads: CASSFPSGAPTDTQYF. The CDR3 region has the DNA TGTGCCAGCAGTTTCCCTAGCGGGGCCCCCACAGATACGCAGTATTTT.

The CDR3 DNA sequence: TGTGCCAGCAGCGCAAAAGTAGGAGAGACCCAGTACTTC. Its protein product is CASSAKVGETQYF. The chain recombines TRBV7-3 with TRBJ2-5; D call uncertain. The CDR3 is made up of 13 amino acids. Germline V lookup: CDR1 SGHTA, CDR2 FQGTGA. V gave up 5 bases and J gave up 4 bases, with 11 bases separating them.

This chain connects TRBV15 to TRBJ1-1; no reliable D call. The germline V and J ends were trimmed by 0 bases and 5 bases, with 7 bases remaining between them. This CDR3 spans 13 amino acids. Germline V CDR1 and CDR2: LNHNV, YYDKDF (reference sequence). The CDR3 region is CATSRDRETEAFF. Here the CDR3 DNA reads TGTGCCACCAGCAGAGATAGAGAAACTGAAGCTTTCTTT.